The 17 T cell receptor beta chains below all came from one sample that was sequenced in a study of cytomegalovirus exposure and HLA in healthy donors. PCR was performed using 60 Vbeta and 13 Jbeta primers. Only in-frame clones appear in the TCRdb table, and some are missing; sequencing was by immunoSEQ multiplex PCR. The sample has 160,000 or so clones; over 70% are singletons. The specimen was PBMCs. The source of these receptors is a man aged 25-45 years in good health and CMV-seronegative.

In its sample, this clone was seen once. CDR3 loop: CSVRSPTRSPLEAFF. The CDR3, as DNA: TGCAGCGTTCGGTCCCCCACCCGAAGCCCCCTTGAAGCTTTCTTT. The chain carries TRBV29-1 and TRBJ1-1; no clear D. The CDR3 consists of 15 residues. In germline, CDR1 is SQVTM, CDR2 ANQGSEA. V was trimmed by 5 bases and J by 7 bases, leaving 23 bases between them.

The chain has TRBV5-1 and TRBJ1-1; 8 nucleotides match TRBD1. The length of the CDR3 is 15 residues. The germline CDR1 and CDR2 sequences are SGHRS and YFSETQ. V trimming: 2 bases; J trimming: 1 base; junction bases outside the gene matches: 4. The CDR3 DNA is TGCGCCAGCAGCTTACAGGGGGGAAGGAACACTGAAGCTTTCTTT. Translating gives CASSLQGGRNTEAFF.

This chain links TRBV15 with TRBJ1-5; D not resolved. Germline loops: CDR1 LNHNV, CDR2 YYDKDF (reference sequence). V dropped 7 bases and J dropped 0 bases, with 10 bases sitting between them. This CDR3 contains 14 residues. The chain's CDR3 is CATKQAYSNQPQHF. The CDR3 nucleotides are TGTGCCACCAAGCAAGCTTATAGCAATCAGCCCCAGCATTTT.

This chain uses TRBV23-1 with TRBJ2-1, with 10 positions matching TRBD1. TRBV23-1 is noted as an ORF with a role that remains uncertain. Trimming cost V 6 bases and J 8 bases; bases outside gene matches: 10. This CDR3 contains 15 residues. The CDR3 is CASSLEGTGEDEQFF. For the CDR3, the DNA is TGCGCCAGCAGCCTAGAGGGGACAGGGGAGGATGAGCAGTTCTTC.

The CDR3 nucleotides read TGTGCCATCAGTGAGTCGAAGGGGGCAGCCTCTGGAAACACCATATATTTT. Protein sequence: CAISESKGAASGNTIYF. The chain combines TRBV10-3 with TRBJ1-3, with 7 positions matching TRBD1. The CDR3 contains 17 residues. The ends lost 0 bases at V and 0 bases at J; junction bases unmatched: 5. Germline CDR1 and CDR2: ENHRY and SYGVKD.

V gene TRBV7-6 combines with J gene TRBJ2-5; D may be TRBD2 (6 bases). Trimming took 4 bases from V and 4 from J, leaving 13 bases between them. The CDR3 spans 14 residues. Germline CDR1 and CDR2: SGHVS and FNYEAQ. This chain's CDR3 is CASSSPGLRETQYF. DNA of the CDR3: TGTGCCAGCAGCTCCCCCGGACTAAGAGAGACCCAGTACTTC.

A single count supports this clone. This chain links TRBV28 with TRBJ2-1; 8 bases map to TRBD2. The CDR3 extends over 12 amino acids. Germline V gene lookup returns CDR1 MDHEN and CDR2 SYDVKM. V dropped 6 bases and J dropped 7; count of bases not matched to a gene: 2. The CDR3 coding sequence is TGTGCCAGCAGATCTAGCGGGAATGAGCAGTTCTTC. It codes for CASRSSGNEQFF.

The chain joins TRBV19 to TRBJ1-4; the D gene is possibly TRBD1 (6 bases). Germline V gene sequence: CDR1 LNHDA, CDR2 SQIVND (reference sequence). Trimming took 4 bases from V and 5 from J, leaving 20 bases between them. The CDR3 sequence is 17 residues long. The CDR3 DNA sequence: TGTGCCAGTAGTAAGCGCCAACAACAGGGTTGGAATGAAAAACTGTTTTTT. Protein sequence: CASSKRQQQGWNEKLFF.

This chain uses TRBV7-9 with TRBJ1-1, with TRBD1 matching over 7 bases. The CDR3 is 15 amino acids. After removal of 5 bases from V and 1 base from J, the junction contained 7 bases not matched to a gene. Germline V gene data show CDR1 as SEHNR and CDR2 as FQNEAQ (reference sequence). The CDR3 sequence is CASSLPDRENTEAFF. The DNA of the CDR3 is TGTGCCAGCAGCCTCCCCGACAGGGAGAACACTGAAGCTTTCTTT.

This chain connects TRBV6-1 to TRBJ1-2; 8 bases match TRBD1. J was trimmed by 5 bases and V by 5 bases; bases with no gene match: 7. The CDR3 has 14 amino acids. Germline V gene sequence: CDR1 MNHNS, CDR2 SASEGT. The CDR3 spells CASSSTGVGYGYTF. Written as DNA, the CDR3 is TGTGCCAGCAGTTCGACAGGGGTTGGTTATGGCTACACCTTC.

The genes are TRBV19 and TRBJ1-2; 7 nucleotides agree with TRBD1. Per the germline V gene, CDR1 is LNHDA and CDR2 is SQIVND (reference sequence). This CDR3 has 13 amino acids. Trimming at V came to 7 bases and at J to 7 bases, leaving 9 bases not matched to a gene. The CDR3 DNA reads TGTGCCAGTACCAAACAGGGGTATGGTGGCTACACCTTC. This gives the protein CASTKQGYGGYTF.

The rearrangement uses TRBV7-9 and TRBJ1-2; D is perhaps TRBD1 (5 bases). The length of the CDR3 is 15 residues. The V gene's germline CDR1 is SEHNR and CDR2 FQNEAQ (reference sequence). The V and J ends lost 5 bases and 0 bases respectively, with 13 bases between them. The CDR3 nucleotides read TGTGCCAGCAGCCCGACAGTAACTCCTAACTATGGCTACACCTTC. Protein: CASSPTVTPNYGYTF.

To note about this clone: This CDR3 is also generated by other DNA sequences in the sample. The V call is TRBV9, the J call TRBJ2-3, with 7 bases fitting TRBD2. Germline V gives CDR1 SGDLS, CDR2 YYNGEE. V gave up 0 bases and J gave up 0 bases; unmatched junction bases: 1. CDR3 length: 15 residues. In nucleotides, the CDR3 is TGTGCCAGCAGCGTAGGGGGAGGGAGCACAGATACGCAGTATTTT. Encoded protein: CASSVGGGSTDTQYF.

The rearrangement uses TRBV25-1 and TRBJ1-3; TRBD1 matches 7 bases. The CDR3 covers 16 residues. V shed 0 bases and J 5 bases; nucleotides not matched to a gene: 7. CDR1 is MGHDK and CDR2 is SYGVNS in the germline V gene. CDR3 sequence (DNA): TGTGCCAGCAGTGAATATGGAGGGGGCGGAAGAAACACCATATATTTT. The encoded protein is CASSEYGGGGRNTIYF.

CDR3 sequence reads: CASSESLEGSYEQYF. In DNA form, the CDR3 reads TGTGCCAGCAGTGAATCATTGGAGGGCTCCTACGAGCAGTACTTC. J is TRBJ2-7 and V is TRBV6-1; tentative D call: TRBD2 (6 bases). Trimming stripped 2 bases from V and 0 bases from J, with 11 bases between. Germline V gene sequence: CDR1 MNHNS, CDR2 SASEGT. This CDR3 has 15 amino acids.

This clone appeared once. This rearrangement joins TRBV28 to TRBJ2-3; D is ambiguous. The CDR3 consists of 15 residues. The V gene lost 3 bases and the J gene lost 4 bases, with 14 bases spanning the gap. Per the germline V gene, CDR1 is MDHEN and CDR2 is SYDVKM. CDR3 in amino acids: CASSFPGLSSDTQYF. In DNA, the CDR3 is TGTGCCAGCAGTTTCCCCGGTCTATCCTCAGATACGCAGTATTTT. Complete variable domain (other parts from reference TRBV28 and TRBJ2-3): DVKVTQSSRYLVKRTGEKVFLECVQDMDHENMFWYRQDPGLGLRLIYFSYDVKMKEKGDIPEGYSVSREKKERFSLILESASTNQTSMYLCASSFPGLSSDTQYFGPGTRLTVL.

The V call is TRBV29-1, the J call TRBJ2-5; a weak D match, TRBD2 (7 bases). V was cut by 8 bases and J by 1 base, with 17 bases left in between. CDR3 length: 14 amino acids. The germline gives CDR1 SQVTM, CDR2 ANQGSEA. CDR3 DNA: TGCAGCTCACAGCGGGGAGGGGGCCAAGAGACCCAGTACTTC. This gives the protein CSSQRGGGQETQYF.